This T cell receptor (beta chain) was obtained from a study of cytomegalovirus exposure and HLA in healthy donors. The study's findings and limits: The study found most TCR sequences rare, yet found some public TCRs in many donors. It was reported that the classifier diagnosed cytomegalovirus status with high specificity and sensitivity in both the original and validation cohorts.

Unrecorded immune exposures were likely, despite nominal health at sampling. Primers for the PCR totalled 60 Vbeta and 13 Jbeta. This table comes from immunoSEQ multiplex PCR, and its TCRdb copy is limited to in-frame clones, with some not included. The table has 75,000 to 100,000 clones, roughly 70% seen once. Trimming removed 3 bases from V and 3 bases from J; junction bases left unmatched: 3. The CDR3 has 14 residues. From germline, CDR1 is MDHEN and CDR2 SYDVKM. In this sample, this clone turned up a few times. What it binds is not known. The V gene is TRBV28, the J gene TRBJ2-7; 9 bases map to TRBD2. What was sequenced was PBMCs. The clonotype comes from a male donor in good health and CMV-seronegative. This chain's CDR3 is CASSFAGGRYEQYF. CDR3 DNA: TGTGCCAGCAGTTTCGCGGGAGGGCGCTACGAGCAGTACTTC.